This TCR beta chain was found in a study of OX40 agonist ivuxolimab in advanced cancers. TCRdb keeps only in-frame clones here, not all; method: immunoSEQ multiplex PCR. The sample lists some 40,000 clones; less than 95% were seen once. CDR3 size: 13 residues. Looked up from germline, CDR1 is MNHEY and CDR2 is SMNVEV (reference sequence). The V gene lost 8 bases and the J gene lost 0 bases, with 10 bases spanning the gap. The source material was CD4+ or CD8+ T cells sorted from blood, sampled in a trial of the OX40 agonist ivuxolimab. J is TRBJ2-5 and V is TRBV27; D is uncertain. The sequence derives from an adult with an advanced solid tumor such as melanoma, head and neck, liver or kidney cancer. The CDR3 protein is CASVQMYQETQYF. Here the CDR3 DNA reads TGTGCCAGCGTACAAATGTACCAAGAGACCCAGTACTTC.